What follows describes a single TCR beta chain. No antigen is known for it. This specimen comes from a study of long-term antiretroviral therapy in people with HIV. The samples comprised about 0.95-11 million cryopreserved PBMC ahead of DNA extraction. Regarding the study as a whole: Pre-ART clonal expansions dominated every time point's repertoire. Controls had broader CDR3 length ranges than HIV repertoires did.

Per the germline V gene, CDR1 is MNHEY and CDR2 is SMNVEV (reference sequence). The junction had 11 bases not matched to a gene; V was cut back by 8 bases and J by 3 bases. The CDR3 is made up of 16 amino acids. The immunoSEQ assay was v3.0, run at survey level. The repertoire was sequenced with immunoSEQ multiplex PCR; TCRdb's copy has only in-frame clones and lacks some. The sample carries about 21,000 clones, over 60% recorded once. This TCR was sampled from a man aged 18 to 30 with HIV. The V call is TRBV27, the J call TRBJ1-2, with TRBD1 identical over 11 bases. The sample in question was unsorted PBMCs, obtained 0.5 years before starting antiretroviral therapy. The CDR3 DNA sequence: TGTGCCAGCCGAGGGGGGGACAGGGGGTTGTACTATGGCTACACCTTC. It encodes CASRGGDRGLYYGYTF.